This is a list of T cell receptor beta chains from one sample in a study of T-cell memory formation after mild COVID-19. Each CDR3 protein gets one entry after TCRdb re-called the 5' RACE reads with MiXCR. The sample records about 470,000 distinct CDR3 sequences, 15% to 20% being singletons. The sample consisted of PBMCs or a T cell subset sorted from them (not recorded which). The source is an adult woman who had mild COVID-19 (a few samples of this study predate the infection). Cell type and time point are not known. CDR3s include the opening cysteine and the closing phenylalanine or tryptophan. A D gene is named only where the DNA matches it firmly. A row's size may be missing; if present it is once, few, many or a size class.

D	V	size	J	DNA	CDR3
.	TRBV12-3/TRBV12-4	.	TRBJ1-2	TGTGCCAGCAGTTTATCGGGCGGGAACTATGGCTACACCTTC	CASSLSGGNYGYTF
.	TRBV4-3	few	TRBJ2-5	TGCGCCAGCAGCCAAGTATCAGGGAGGTTAGAGACCCAGTACTTC	CASSQVSGRLETQYF
TRBD1	TRBV24-1	few	TRBJ2-1	TGTGCCACCAGTGATTTGACCCGACAGGGTTCAAATGAGCAGTTCTTC	CATSDLTRQGSNEQFF
TRBD1	TRBV18	.	TRBJ2-5	TGTGCCAGCTCACCCCGGGACAGGGAAGAGACCCAGTACTTC	CASSPRDREETQYF
.	TRBV7-9	many	TRBJ2-7	TGTGCCAGCAGCCGACTGGGGACAAACTACGAGCAGTACTTC	CASSRLGTNYEQYF
TRBD1	TRBV6-6	.	TRBJ2-7	TGTGCCAGCAGCCACACGGGACAGGGGGAAGGGGACTCCTACGAGCAGTACTTC	CASSHTGQGEGDSYEQYF
.	TRBV5-1	.	TRBJ1-5	TGCGCCAGCAGCCCTGGTGCCGGGTTCCTCGACAATCAGCCCCAGCATTTT	CASSPGAGFLDNQPQHF
.	TRBV4-3	many	TRBJ2-2	TGCGCCAGCAGCCTGGTGAGGGGCACCGGGGAGCTGTTTTTT	CASSLVRGTGELFF
TRBD2	TRBV9	.	TRBJ2-5	TGTGCCAGCAGCGTTACGGGGGGAAAAGAGACCCAGTACTTC	CASSVTGGKETQYF
TRBD2	TRBV7-6	.	TRBJ2-2	TGTGCCAGCAGCTTAGCGATGACTAGCGGGGGAGTAAACACCGGGGAGCTGTTTTTT	CASSLAMTSGGVNTGELFF
.	TRBV10-3	few	TRBJ2-7	TGTGCCATCAGTGATGTGGGTTCCTACGAGCAGTACTTC	CAISDVGSYEQYF
.	TRBV18	.	TRBJ2-4	TGTGCCAGCTCACCAGCGGGGCAAGCCAAAAACATTCAGTACTTC	CASSPAGQAKNIQYF
TRBD1	TRBV5-6	few	TRBJ2-1	TGTGCCAGCAGCACGGGACAGGGCCTCGAGCAGTTCTTC	CASSTGQGLEQFF